This TCR beta chain was recovered during a study of T cell responses to AZD1222 COVID-19 vaccine. Study results and limitations: Elevations in Spike-specific TCR breadth and depth followed administration of two AZD1222 doses. Among the donors, most were white British and more were female, and clonal diversity was possibly underestimated.

A note on this clone: Its antigen is still unknown.

Recipients boosted at about 4 weeks or about 12 weeks are pooled. Data came from immunoSEQ multiplex PCR; TCRdb stores just in-frame clones and leaves some out. In the table there are roughly 120,000 clones, over 85% of which are singletons. The CDR3 loop spans 14 amino acids. The germline V gene encodes CDR1 KGHSH and CDR2 LQKENI. V shed 3 bases and J shed 10 bases, with 13 bases lying between them. The sequencing here drew on peripheral blood, taken 28 days after the second AZD1222 dose. The J gene is TRBJ1-6, the V gene TRBV18, with D perhaps matching TRBD1 (5 bases). The receptor was derived from an adult who received the AZD1222 COVID-19 vaccine. CDR3 in amino acids: CASSPGREGSPLHF. CDR3 coding DNA: TGTGCCAGCTCACCGGGCAGGGAGGGCTCACCCCTCCACTTT.